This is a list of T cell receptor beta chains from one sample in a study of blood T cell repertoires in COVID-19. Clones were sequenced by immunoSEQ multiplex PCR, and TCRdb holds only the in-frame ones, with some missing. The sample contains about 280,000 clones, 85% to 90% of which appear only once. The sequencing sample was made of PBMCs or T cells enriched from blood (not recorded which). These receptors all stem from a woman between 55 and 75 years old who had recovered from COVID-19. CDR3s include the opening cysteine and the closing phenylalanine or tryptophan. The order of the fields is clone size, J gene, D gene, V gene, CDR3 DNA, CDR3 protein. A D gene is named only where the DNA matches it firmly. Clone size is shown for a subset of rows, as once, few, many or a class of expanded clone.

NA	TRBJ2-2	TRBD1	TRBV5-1	TGCGCCAGCAGCTTGGCCGGGGGACAGGGCGGCACCGGGGAGCTGTTTTTT	CASSLAGGQGGTGELFF
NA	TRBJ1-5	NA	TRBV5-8	TGTGCCAGCAGCTTGGATTACAGTCAGGCCCTTTATGGCAATCAGCCCCAGCATTTT	CASSLDYSQALYGNQPQHF
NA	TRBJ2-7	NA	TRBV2	TGTGCCAGCAAAGCGGAGGCCTACGAGCAGTACTTC	CASKAEAYEQYF
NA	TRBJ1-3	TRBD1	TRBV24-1	TGTGCCACCAGCGCCCTTTTACAGGGGGCTGGAAACACCATATATTTT	CATSALLQGAGNTIYF
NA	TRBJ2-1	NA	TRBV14	TGTGCCAGCAGGGGGAGCATCTACAATGAGCAGTTCTTC	CASRGSIYNEQFF
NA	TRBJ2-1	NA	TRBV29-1	TGCAGCGTTGAAGGGCAGGGCCATGAGCAGTTCTTC	CSVEGQGHEQFF
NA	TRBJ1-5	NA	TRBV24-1	TGTGCCACCAGTGATTTCCTTCAGCCCCAGCATTTT	CATSDFLQPQHF
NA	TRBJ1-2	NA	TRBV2	TGTGCCAGCAGAAACACCCTAGGAGGCTATGGCTACACCTTC	CASRNTLGGYGYTF
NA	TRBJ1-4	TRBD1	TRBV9	TGTGCCAGCAGCTTTGGGGGACAGTCTAATGAAAAACTGTTTTTT	CASSFGGQSNEKLFF
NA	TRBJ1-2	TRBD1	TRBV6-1	TGTGCCAGCAGTGAATTACGCCAGGGGGCTCGTTTTGGCTACACCTTC	CASSELRQGARFGYTF
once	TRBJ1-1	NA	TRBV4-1	TGCGCCAGCAGCCAAGATATAAACAGGGTTAGTACTGAAGCTTTCTTT	CASSQDINRVSTEAFF
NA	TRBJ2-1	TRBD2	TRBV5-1	TGCGCCAGCAGCTTGGCGCCTAGCGGGAGGGCCGTCTCGAATGAGCAGTTCTTC	CASSLAPSGRAVSNEQFF
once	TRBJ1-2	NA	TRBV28	TGTGCCAGCAGCCTCCAGGGCCTCAACTATGGCTACACCTTC	CASSLQGLNYGYTF
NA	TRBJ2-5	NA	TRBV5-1	TGCGCCAGCAGCTTGGCCTCCCCAGGCGAAGAGACCCAGTACTTC	CASSLASPGEETQYF
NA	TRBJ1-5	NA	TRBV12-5	TGTGCTAGTGGTCAGGGGATTAATCAGCCCCAGCATTTT	CASGQGINQPQHF
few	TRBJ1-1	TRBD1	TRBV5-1	TGCGCCAGCAGCTGGACTCCGACAGGGTCTACCACTGAAGCTTTCTTT	CASSWTPTGSTTEAFF
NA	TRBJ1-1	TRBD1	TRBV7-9	TGTGCCAGCAGCCCAGACAGGGCTGAAGCTTTCTTT	CASSPDRAEAFF
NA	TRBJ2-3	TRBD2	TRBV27	TGTGCCAGCAGTATGAGGACTAGCGGATACACAGATACGCAGTATTTT	CASSMRTSGYTDTQYF
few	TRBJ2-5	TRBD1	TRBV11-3	TGTGCCAGCAGCCGACGTAGTCCCCGGACAGGGGGCCGAGAGACCCAGTACTTC	CASSRRSPRTGGRETQYF
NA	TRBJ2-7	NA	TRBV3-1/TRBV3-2	TGTGCCAGCACCCACGCAGGGTATGAACCCTACGAGCAGTACTTC	CASTHAGYEPYEQYF
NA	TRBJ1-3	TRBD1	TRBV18	TGTGCCAGCTCGCCCGGACAGGGAACCTACTCTGGAAACACCATATATTTT	CASSPGQGTYSGNTIYF
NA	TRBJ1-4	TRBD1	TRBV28	TGTGCCAGCGGAGCACAGGGGGGAATGGAAAAACTGTTTTTT	CASGAQGGMEKLFF
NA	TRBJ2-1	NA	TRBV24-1	TGTGCCACGAATGGACTTTCCAATGAGCAGTTCTTC	CATNGLSNEQFF
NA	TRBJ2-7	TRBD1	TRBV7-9	TGTGCCAGCAGCACTTCTGCGGGACAGGGGGCAAGAGAGCAGTACTTC	CASSTSAGQGAREQYF
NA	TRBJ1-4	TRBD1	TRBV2	TGTGCCAGCAGTGGACAGGGGGCGAATTTGGGTGAAAAACTGTTTTTT	CASSGQGANLGEKLFF
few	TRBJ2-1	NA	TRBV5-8	TGTGCTACGAACAGGGATGCCTACAATGAGCAGTTCTTC	CATNRDAYNEQFF
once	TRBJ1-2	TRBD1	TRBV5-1	TGCGCCAGCAGCCCGGACAGGGGTTACTATGGCTACACCTTC	CASSPDRGYYGYTF